The 13 T cell receptor beta chains listed next were all sequenced from one sample in a study of control samples from healthy donors and cancer patients. This table comes from immunoSEQ multiplex PCR, and its TCRdb copy is limited to in-frame clones, with some not included. The sample has 25,000 to 30,000 clones; roughly 85% are singletons. Material for sequencing was formalin-fixed, paraffin-embedded tissue. These receptors were collected from a female donor with melanoma.

V gene TRBV7-3 combines with J gene TRBJ1-5; 7 bases fit TRBD1. The CDR3 is 22 amino acids. Germline CDR1 SGHTA, CDR2 FQGTGA. With 7 bases clipped from V and 0 bases from J, the junction kept 27 bases outside the gene matches. Here the CDR3 DNA reads TGTGCCAGCATCCTGGGGAGCTATGTCGGGGACAGCGACCATTCTAGCAATCAGCCCCAGCATTTT. Amino acids: CASILGSYVGDSDHSSNQPQHF. Supplemented by reference TRBV7-3 and TRBJ1-5, the full variable domain reads GAGVSQTPSNKVTEKGKYVELRCDPISGHTALYWYRQSLGQGPEFLIYFQGTGAADDSGLPNDRFFAVRPEGSVSTLKIQRTERGDSAVYLCASILGSYVGDSDHSSNQPQHFGDGTRLSIL.

This clone has just a few counts. This sequence joins TRBV7-9 and TRBJ1-1; D might be TRBD1 (6 bases). In germline, CDR1 is SEHNR, CDR2 FQNEAQ (reference sequence). The CDR3 length is 15 residues. V lost 5 bases and J 3 bases, leaving 16 bases between the germline ends. For the CDR3, the DNA is TGTGCCAGCAGCCCGCTACAGGGCAAGTACACTGAAGCTTTCTTT. Residues: CASSPLQGKYTEAFF.

This chain uses TRBV18 with TRBJ1-6; D unresolved. V was trimmed by 5 bases and J by 7 bases, leaving 9 bases between them. CDR1 KGHSH and CDR2 LQKENI come from the germline V gene. This CDR3 region has 13 residues. CDR3 nucleotide sequence: TGTGCCAGCTCAGACCAAGGGAATTCACCCCTCCACTTT. Translating gives CASSDQGNSPLHF.

V is TRBV6-6 and J is TRBJ1-2, with 11 bases lining up with TRBD1. Germline V gene lookup returns CDR1 MNHNY and CDR2 SVGAGI (reference sequence). V dropped 5 bases and J dropped 5; count of bases not matched to a gene: 7. This CDR3 has 15 residues. The CDR3 protein is CASSRDGQGAYGYTF. The CDR3 DNA is TGTGCCAGCAGTCGCGATGGACAGGGGGCGTATGGCTACACCTTC.

V gene TRBV30 combines with J gene TRBJ2-2; 9 bases align to TRBD2. Germline lookup yields CDR1 GTSNPN and CDR2 SVGIG (reference sequence). There are 15 residues in the CDR3. V gave up 1 base and J gave up 7 bases; unmatched junction bases: 7. The CDR3 is CAWSELAGVHGELFF. The CDR3 coding sequence is TGTGCCTGGAGTGAGTTAGCGGGAGTGCACGGGGAGCTGTTTTTT. Full variable domain (remainder filled in from reference TRBV30 and TRBJ2-2): SQTIHQWPATLVQPVGSPLSLECTVEGTSNPNLYWYRQAAGRGLQLLFYSVGIGQISSEVPQNLSASRPQDRQFILSSKKLLLSDSGFYLCAWSELAGVHGELFFGEGSRLTVL.

The chain recombines TRBV4-1 with TRBJ2-2, with no clear D. Germline V gene data show CDR1 as MGHRA and CDR2 as YSYEKL. The V end lost 0 bases, the J end lost 7 bases, and 6 bases lay between the germline ends. This CDR3 is built from 13 residues. The CDR3 region has the DNA TGCGCCAGCAGCCAAGATGGGGTCGGGGAGCTGTTTTTT. It codes for CASSQDGVGELFF.

With respect to this clone: The junction departs from the called germline gene at one end, perhaps through a read error. The CDR3 bases are TGTGCCAGCAGTTACTCAGGCAGGGTTGGTGGCTACATCTTC. Translating gives CASSYSGRVGGYIF. V gene TRBV6-5 combines with J gene TRBJ1-2; a weak D match, TRBD1 (5 bases). Germline V gene sequence: CDR1 MNHEY, CDR2 SVGAGI. This CDR3 spans 14 amino acids.

The genes are TRBV19 and TRBJ1-1; a possible D gene is TRBD1 (5 bases). CDR3 size: 13 residues. The V gene lost 5 bases and the J gene lost 3 bases, with 10 bases spanning the gap. CDR1 LNHDA and CDR2 SQIVND come from the germline V gene (reference sequence). The CDR3 sequence is CASSDGAHTEAFF. DNA for the CDR3: TGTGCCAGTAGTGACGGGGCCCACACTGAAGCTTTCTTT.

This clone was recorded a few times. The rearrangement uses TRBV30 and TRBJ1-4; 8 positions match TRBD1. The CDR3 has 14 residues. With V trimmed by 5 bases and J by 7 bases, 9 bases remained unmatched. CDR1 is GTSNPN and CDR2 is SVGIG in the germline V gene (reference sequence). CDR3 DNA sequence: TGTGCCTGGGACGGGACAGGTCTAACTGAAAAACTGTTTTTT. Translation gives CAWDGTGLTEKLFF.

The chain couples TRBV5-1 to TRBJ1-2; no clear D. The CDR3 covers 15 residues. The germline V and J ends were trimmed by 2 bases and 1 base, with 12 bases remaining between them. The V gene's germline CDR1 is SGHRS and CDR2 YFSETQ. CDR3 in amino acids: CASSLPATFNYGYTF. The CDR3 DNA follows: TGCGCCAGCAGCTTACCAGCCACATTTAACTATGGCTACACCTTC.

CDR3 amino acids: CASSQAGVGKNTEAFF. Written as DNA, the CDR3 is TGTGCCAGCAGCCAAGCCGGAGTAGGTAAGAACACTGAAGCTTTCTTT. The rearrangement joins TRBV4-2 to TRBJ1-1, with unresolved D. The CDR3 is 16 residues long. V was clipped by 1 base and J by 1 base, with 13 bases between them. The germline V gene has CDR1 LGHNA and CDR2 YNFKEQ.

This sequence joins TRBV14 and TRBJ1-1; 7 bases fit TRBD1. The CDR3 length is 17 residues. Germline-derived CDR1 and CDR2 are SGHDN and FVKESK. Trimming removed 0 bases from V and 0 bases from J; junction bases left unmatched: 7. CDR3 in DNA: TGTGCCAGCAGCCAAGATGGTTCCGGGACAGTGAACACTGAAGCTTTCTTT. Translated, it gives CASSQDGSGTVNTEAFF.

The rearrangement links TRBV7-9 to TRBJ1-5; 12 bases are a match to TRBD1. V lost 3 bases to trimming and J lost 3 bases; unmatched junction nucleotides: 12. The CDR3 contains 19 residues. Per germline, CDR1 SEHNR and CDR2 FQNEAQ (reference sequence). This CDR3 is CASSLSGTGGFWDNQPQHF. The CDR3 DNA is TGTGCCAGCAGCTTGTCGGGGACAGGGGGCTTCTGGGACAATCAGCCCCAGCATTTT.